This TCR beta chain was captured in a study of shared clonotypes between healthy human individuals. On the study more broadly: Samples came from two female and a few male donors aged 18 to 49. There were three CD4 naive, three CD4 memory, two CD8 naive and one CD8 memory plates per donor. The study's findings and limits: Between a handful of donors, naive CD4 clonotypes were shared at a level of approximately 5%. Non-shared clonotypes showed lower generation probabilities than clonotypes common to all four donors.

This clone appeared a single time. The antigen is unknown. Different DNA sequences within this sample yield the same CDR3. Clones were read by immunoSEQ multiplex PCR, and TCRdb kept only the in-frame ones, dropping some. The sample consists of roughly 2.4 million clones, under 97% of them appearing once. Germline V gene sequence: CDR1 SEHNR, CDR2 FQNEAQ (reference sequence). Germline trimming cut 1 base from V and 5 bases from J; bases unmatched to any gene: 3. There are 14 residues in the CDR3. The receptor comes from a young man in good health. The rearrangement links TRBV7-9 to TRBJ2-7, with TRBD1 matching 9 bases. Specimen: naive CD4+ T cells sorted from blood. Documented subset: CD45RA+ positively selected. CDR3 nucleotide sequence: TGTGCCAGCAGCTTAGACAGGGGGCGAGACGAGCAGTACTTC. Protein product: CASSLDRGRDEQYF.